The 18 T cell receptor beta chains in this list originate from one sample, sequenced in a study of regulatory T cells in long-lasting Graves disease. Construction of the TCR beta libraries employed iRepertoire HTBI primers in conjunction with Arm-PCR of CDR3 regions. TCRdb recomputed calls from the multiplex PCR reads with MiXCR, one row per CDR3 protein. The sample yields about 310,000 distinct CDR3 sequences, 15% to 20% seen once. Time point described: newly diagnosed GD, antithyroid drugs for less than 3 months. PBMC RNA was the source of the TCR library. This specimen was peripheral blood mononuclear cells (PBMCs), taken at new diagnosis, from a patient treated with antithyroid drugs. The receptors come from a female donor with Graves disease.

This clonotype came up many times. The rearrangement uses TRBV12-3 or TRBV12-4 and TRBJ2-5; D is unresolved. The CDR3 loop spans 14 amino acids. Trimming removed 3 bases at V and 1 base at J, with 9 bases between. CDR3 DNA sequence: TGTGCCAGCAGTTTGAAGGGCGGCCAAGAGACCCAGTACTTC. Translation gives CASSLKGGQETQYF.

The rearrangement joins TRBV28 to TRBJ1-5, with D perhaps matching TRBD1 (5 bases). This CDR3 contains 19 residues. V was shortened by 4 bases and J by 4 bases, with 26 bases between the two germline ends. Germline CDR1 reads MDHEN; CDR2 reads SYDVKM. The CDR3 DNA reads as TGTGCCAGCAGTTCCCACGTGGGGCTTTCGCCAGGGAGTAATCAGCCCCAGCATTTT. Protein product: CASSSHVGLSPGSNQPQHF.

This clonotype was seen at least ten times. In DNA, the CDR3 is TGTGCCATCAGTGACTCTGCCGTGGGACTAGCCATCGCCTACGAGCAGTACTTC. Encoded protein: CAISDSAVGLAIAYEQYF. The chain employs TRBV10-3 and TRBJ2-7; 9 bases agree with TRBD2. V was pared by 3 bases and J by 2 bases, with 14 bases of the junction left unmatched. Germline loops: CDR1 ENHRY, CDR2 SYGVKD. This CDR3 has 18 amino acids.

This clonotype was detected only a few times. A much larger clone lies one base from this, so it may be a read error. The CDR3 DNA reads as TGTGCCAGCAGCCATCATGACCCACGGGATGAGCAGTTCTTC. Amino acid sequence: CASSHHDPRDEQFF. This chain uses TRBV3-1 with TRBJ2-1; D unclear. The CDR3 is 14 residues long. V was cut by 3 bases and J by 8 bases, with 14 bases left in between. Germline V gene lookup returns CDR1 LGHDT and CDR2 YNNKEL (reference sequence).

The gene calls are TRBV2 and TRBJ2-5; 9 bases align to TRBD1. V was pared by 10 bases and J by 7 bases, with 7 bases of the junction left unmatched. The length of the CDR3 is 12 residues. The V gene's germline CDR1 is SNHLY and CDR2 FYNNEI. The CDR3 DNA is TGTGCCACCCTGGGACAGGGAGGGACCCAGTACTTC. This translates into CATLGQGGTQYF.

To note about this clonotype: A much larger clone differs from this one at a single base, so this may be a read error. The J gene is TRBJ2-7, the V gene TRBV18, with D hard to call. CDR3 size: 14 residues. Per the germline V gene, CDR1 is KGHSH and CDR2 is LQKENI. V lost 5 bases and J lost 2, with 13 bases in between. The CDR3 DNA is TGTGCCAGCTCATCAGGAAAGAGTCCCTACGAGCAGTACTTC. Protein sequence: CASSSGKSPYEQYF.

Concerning this clonotype itself: A much larger clone is a single base away; this may be a read error. The chain is built from TRBV5-6 and TRBJ2-5, with TRBD2 matching 9 bases. CDR3 length: 16 amino acids. CDR1 and CDR2 (germline): SGHDT, YYEEEE. Germline trimming cut 0 bases from V and 4 bases from J; bases unmatched to any gene: 7. The CDR3 sequence: CASSLESGGRAETQYF. The CDR3 region has the DNA TGTGCCAGCAGCTTGGAGTCTGGCGGGAGGGCAGAGACCCAGTACTTC.

V usage is TRBV4-2 and J usage is TRBJ2-3; 9 nucleotides align to TRBD1. V lost 0 bases to trimming and J lost 6 bases; unmatched junction nucleotides: 7. This CDR3 has 16 residues. Germline CDR1 is LGHNA and CDR2 is YNFKEQ. The CDR3 spells CASSQDFGQGPDTQYF. The CDR3 DNA reads as TGTGCCAGCAGCCAAGATTTCGGACAGGGGCCGGATACGCAGTATTTT.

This clonotype was detected once. This chain links TRBV15 with TRBJ2-2; D unresolved. The CDR3 runs 14 residues. From germline, CDR1 is LNHNV and CDR2 YYDKDF (reference sequence). Trimming shortened V by 4 bases and J by 0 bases, and 6 bases separated the two germline ends. This chain's CDR3 is CATSTWTNTGELFF. The CDR3 region has the DNA TGTGCCACCAGCACCTGGACGAACACCGGGGAGCTGTTTTTT.

With respect to this clonotype: A much larger clonotype is one base distant, so this may be a read error. For the CDR3, the DNA is TGTGCCAGCAGCCAAGATTGGTGTATCGGGACTAGCGGTTCCTACAATGAGCAGTTCTTC. Its translation is CASSQDWCIGTSGSYNEQFF. V is TRBV3-1 and J is TRBJ2-1; 11 bases align to TRBD2. The CDR3 loop spans 20 amino acids. The J segment lost 1 base and the V segment lost 0 bases, leaving 11 bases of the junction unmatched. The V gene's germline CDR1 is LGHDT and CDR2 YNNKEL (reference sequence).

This clonotype occurred many times. This sequence joins TRBV28 and TRBJ2-7, with D unresolved. V shed 3 bases and J shed 0 bases, with 12 bases lying between them. This CDR3 is 15 amino acids long. CDR1 is MDHEN and CDR2 is SYDVKM in the germline V gene. The CDR3 region is CASSFPQSNSYEQYF. In nucleotides, the CDR3 is TGTGCCAGCAGTTTTCCCCAGTCGAACTCCTACGAGCAGTACTTC.

This clonotype came up many times. The chain has TRBV29-1 and TRBJ2-7, with D possibly matching TRBD1 (6 bases). Per the germline V gene, CDR1 is SQVTM and CDR2 is ANQGSEA. The CDR3 is 16 amino acids. V shed 0 bases and J shed 2 bases, with 17 bases lying between them. The CDR3 here is CSVEEGLTGQTYEQYF. The CDR3 DNA sequence: TGCAGCGTTGAAGAAGGTTTGACAGGCCAAACCTACGAGCAGTACTTC.

This clonotype was seen more than once but under ten times. The J gene is TRBJ2-3, the V gene TRBV7-2, with D hard to call. V was clipped by 3 bases and J by 4 bases, with 14 bases between them. Germline V lookup: CDR1 SGHTA, CDR2 FQGNSA. The CDR3 has 15 residues. CDR3 nucleotides: TGTGCCAGCAGCTTTTCTGTGGCATATCCAGATACGCAGTATTTT. Translation: CASSFSVAYPDTQYF.

This clonotype was recorded at least ten times. This chain joins TRBV27 and TRBJ2-1, with a weak D call TRBD1 (6 bases). Trimming left V 5 bases short and J 2 bases short, with 10 bases between. The CDR3 consists of 14 residues. The germline V gene has CDR1 MNHEY and CDR2 SMNVEV (reference sequence). CDR3 loop: CASSEGEPYNEQFF. For the CDR3, the DNA is TGTGCCAGCAGTGAGGGGGAACCCTACAATGAGCAGTTCTTC.

J is TRBJ2-1 and V is TRBV20-1; TRBD1 matches at 10 bases. This CDR3 is built from 15 residues. V dropped 4 bases and J dropped 8; count of bases not matched to a gene: 11. CDR1 is DFQATT and CDR2 is SNEGSKA in the germline V gene (reference sequence). CDR3 residues: CSATVGTGDLDEQFF. Written as DNA, the CDR3 is TGCAGTGCTACGGTAGGGACAGGGGATTTGGATGAGCAGTTCTTC.

This clonotype was detected many times. This chain connects TRBV28 to TRBJ2-7; D not certain. The germline V gene encodes CDR1 MDHEN and CDR2 SYDVKM. Trimming took 4 bases from V and 1 from J, leaving 11 bases between them. The CDR3 consists of 14 residues. The CDR3 reads CASSSPTRSYEQYF. CDR3 bases: TGTGCCAGCAGTTCGCCGACTCGTTCCTACGAGCAGTACTTC.

Comment on this clonotype: The conserved phenylalanine or tryptophan normally closing the CDR3 is absent here, so this likely arose from a read error. No DNA is shown, since the ends of the CDR3 on it are uncertain; the CDR3 is the one TCRdb lists. This chain connects TRBV7-8 to TRBJ2-5; TRBD2 is the table's D call, not checked against the DNA. Germline V lookup: CDR1 SGHVS, CDR2 FQNEAQ. The CDR3 is 16 residues long, counting both termini. The CDR3 spells CASSPRRSGRVETQSL.

The chain recombines TRBV5-5 with TRBJ2-3; the D gene is possibly TRBD1 (7 bases). The CDR3 covers 16 residues. Trimming took off 0 bases at V and 0 bases at J, with 11 bases between the two ends. The germline V gene encodes CDR1 SGHKS and CDR2 YYEKEE (reference sequence). The chain's CDR3 is CASSLAGGTSTDTQYF. The CDR3 DNA reads TGTGCCAGCAGCTTGGCAGGGGGGACTAGCACAGATACGCAGTATTTT.